Sequencing of this TCR beta chain was carried out in a study of blood T cell repertoires in COVID-19. About the study: There were acute and convalescent COVID-19 samples, and they came from the United States, Italy and Spain. PBMCs, B-cell-depleted T cells, or T cells were the source of the cDNA or gDNA that made up the material.

A COVID-19 case had been met by exposed participants during the 2 weeks before study entry. The assay was immunoSEQ multiplex PCR, and TCRdb's table has in-frame clones only and misses some. The repertoire holds some 320,000 clones, with 90% as singletons. The CDR3 runs 17 residues. Trimming removed 0 bases from V and 1 base from J, with 15 bases in between. Germline V gene sequence: CDR1 SGHAT, CDR2 FQNNGV. V and J are TRBV11-2 and TRBJ1-2, with D possibly matching TRBD1 (6 bases). Material for sequencing was PBMCs or T cells enriched from blood (not recorded which). The receptor's source is a woman aged 25 to 39 who had been exposed to COVID-19. Here the CDR3 DNA reads TGTGCCAGCAGCTTAGAGCATCCAGGGGTAATTAACTATGGCTACACCTTC. Protein product: CASSLEHPGVINYGYTF.